The clone carrying this TCR beta chain was seen repeatedly, ten times or more. No antigen is known for it. Each CDR3 protein gets one entry after TCRdb re-called the reads with MiXCR. The data show approximately 1,000,000 distinct CDR3 sequences, with roughly 31% seen just once and 13% held by the top ten. The data derive from a study of T cell repertoires in cytomegalovirus infection. V was clipped by 2 bases and J by 5 bases, with 12 bases between them. The germline CDR1 and CDR2 sequences are SGHTA and FQGNSA. The CDR3 length is 14 residues. This sequence joins TRBV7-2 and TRBJ2-5; D may be TRBD1 or TRBD2 (5 bases each). The sample consisted of cultured CD8+ T cells from PBMCs, taken from culture after CMV antigen stimulation. This clonotype was obtained from a human donor in good health (CMV status not recorded). Some clones in this sample may be carry-over from other donors' samples. The CDR3 here is CASSLNGAVETQYF. The DNA of the CDR3 is TGTGCCAGCAGCTTAAACGGGGCCGTGGAGACCCAGTACTTC.